The TCR beta chain under discussion was sequenced for a study of blood T cells in healthy people across ages. Through a sample-barcoded 5' primer and a J-beta primer mix, a second PCR was run for 7 to 11 cycles. Each CDR3 protein is one row after TCRdb ran MiXCR on the 5' RACE reads. The profile shows approximately 850,000 distinct CDR3 sequences, 58% of them singletons. Trimming removed 0 bases at V and 14 bases at J, with 16 bases between. From germline, CDR1 is WNHNN and CDR2 SYGVQD (reference sequence). This CDR3 is built from 13 residues. This TCR derives from a man between 25 and 39 years old in good health. Sequenced material: blood. This chain connects TRBV10-1 to TRBJ2-5, with D uncertain. The CDR3 sequence is CASSESIGREQYF. CDR3 coding DNA: TGCGCCAGCAGTGAGTCGATAGGTCGCGAGCAATACTTC.